This T cell receptor beta chain was sequenced in a study of blood T cells in healthy people across ages. V lost 0 bases, J lost 0 bases, and 12 bases lay in between. CDR3 length: 16 residues. Germline lookup yields CDR1 SGHTA and CDR2 FQGNSA. With a J-beta primer mix and a sample-barcoded 5' primer, a second PCR ran about 7 to 12 cycles. TCRdb re-called the 5' RACE reads through MiXCR, storing one row per CDR3 protein. The table has roughly 410,000 distinct CDR3 sequences, approximately 47% seen once. The clonotype was recovered from a man aged 60-69 years in good health. The sequenced material came from blood. The chain employs TRBV7-2 and TRBJ2-7; the D gene is possibly TRBD2 (5 bases). The CDR3 DNA follows: TGTGCCAGCAGCTTAGCGGCTAGCCCCACCTCCTACGAGCAGTACTTC. Its protein product is CASSLAASPTSYEQYF.